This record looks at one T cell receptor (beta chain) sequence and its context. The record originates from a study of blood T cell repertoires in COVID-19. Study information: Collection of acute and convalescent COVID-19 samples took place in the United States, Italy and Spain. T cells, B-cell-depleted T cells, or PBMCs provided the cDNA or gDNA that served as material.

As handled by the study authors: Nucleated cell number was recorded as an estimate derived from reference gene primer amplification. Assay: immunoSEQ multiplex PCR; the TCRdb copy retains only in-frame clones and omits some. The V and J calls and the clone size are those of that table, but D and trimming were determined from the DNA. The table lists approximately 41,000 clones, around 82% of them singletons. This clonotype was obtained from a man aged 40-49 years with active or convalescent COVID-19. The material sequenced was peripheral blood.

CDR3 protein: CASSRDGFSGEQYF. The CDR3 region has the DNA TGTGCCAGCAGCCGAGACGGGTTTTCGGGCGAGCAGTACTTC. V and J are TRBV7-9 and TRBJ2-7; D gene unclear. Deletions cut 5 bases from V and 6 bases from J, with 17 bases between. The CDR3 is 14 amino acids. Looked up from germline, CDR1 is SEHNR and CDR2 is FQNEAQ (reference sequence).